This T cell receptor beta chain was observed in a study of T-cell memory formation after mild COVID-19. At the level of the study: TCR clusters were mostly donor specific.

Whole-study results and caveats: Clones that contracted from day 15 to 85 were balanced CD4/CD8, while later expanders leaned CD4+.

This clonotype was detected a few times. Its matching antigen is unknown. The CDR3 is made up of 16 amino acids. The 5'RACE method, run with constant-segment primers, produced TCR alpha and TCR beta cDNA libraries (carrying sample barcodes and UMIs). TCRdb re-derived calls from the 5' RACE reads in MiXCR, one entry per CDR3 protein. The repertoire holds about 150,000 distinct CDR3 sequences, with 10% to 15% as singletons. Material for sequencing was PBMCs or a T cell subset sorted from them (not recorded which). V gene TRBV21-1 combines with J gene TRBJ2-3; the table assigns TRBD2, which was not confirmed against the DNA. TRBV21-1 is a pseudogene. The receptor comes from a man younger than 35 who had mild COVID-19 (a few samples of this study predate the infection). Cell type and time point are not known. The CDR3 loop is CASSRRREGVPDTQYF. The DNA for the CDR3 is TGTGCCAGCAGCCGGAGGAGGGAGGGGGTCCCAGATACGCAGTATTTT.